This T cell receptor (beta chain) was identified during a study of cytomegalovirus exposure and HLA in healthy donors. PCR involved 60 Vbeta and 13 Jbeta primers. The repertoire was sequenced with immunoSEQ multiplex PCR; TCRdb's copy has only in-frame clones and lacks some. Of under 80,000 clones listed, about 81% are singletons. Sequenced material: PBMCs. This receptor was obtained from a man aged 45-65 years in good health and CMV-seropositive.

The CDR3 DNA reads as TGTGCCAGCAGCTTAATCCGGGCGGGGAGCTCCTACGAGCAGTACTTC. Translating it yields CASSLIRAGSSYEQYF. V usage is TRBV7-3 and J usage is TRBJ2-7; TRBD2 is a possible D gene (6 bases). The CDR3 is 16 residues long. The V end was cut by 1 base, the J end by 0 bases, with 13 bases between. Germline CDR1 reads SGHTA; CDR2 reads FQGTGA.